This TCR beta chain is drawn from a study of blood T cell repertoires in COVID-19. Trimming pared 3 bases from V and 1 base from J, leaving 16 bases between. The CDR3 runs to 16 residues. From germline, CDR1 is SGHNT and CDR2 YYREEE (reference sequence). Original methodology: The assay estimated nucleated cells by amplifying reference gene primers. Clones were read by immunoSEQ multiplex PCR, and TCRdb kept only the in-frame ones, dropping some. Clone size and V and J calls were adopted from that table, with D and trimming inferred from the DNA. Of about 110,000 clones listed, more than 70% were seen once; the top ten hold 8% to 9%.

This receptor was identified in a woman aged 70-85 years who had recovered from COVID-19. The gene calls are TRBV5-4 and TRBJ2-5, with no clear D. The source material was peripheral blood. Here the CDR3 reads CASSSVAQNLQETQYF. CDR3 nucleotide sequence: TGTGCCAGCAGCTCAGTGGCCCAAAATCTCCAAGAGACCCAGTACTTC.